The next 19 T cell receptor beta chains were all read from a single sample in a study of blood T cell repertoires in COVID-19. Libraries were prepared by immunoSEQ multiplex PCR; TCRdb keeps only in-frame clonotypes and omits some of them. This table holds a few hundred thousand clones, 89% found once. The sample comprised PBMCs or T cells enriched from blood (not recorded which). The receptors shown here come from a woman in her twenties or thirties who had recovered from COVID-19.

The gene calls are TRBV5-4 and TRBJ2-3, with D perhaps matching TRBD2 (5 bases). CDR3 length: 14 residues. The V gene's germline CDR1 is SGHNT and CDR2 YYREEE (reference sequence). Trimming removed 0 bases at V and 1 base at J, with 6 bases between. The CDR3: CASSLERGTDTQYF. CDR3 DNA sequence: TGTGCCAGCAGCTTGGAGAGGGGCACAGATACGCAGTATTTT.

About this clone itself: This CDR3 is also generated by other DNA sequences in the sample. The J gene is TRBJ1-1, the V gene TRBV6-5, with D hard to call. The CDR3 extends over 13 amino acids. Germline V gives CDR1 MNHEY, CDR2 SVGAGI. The V end lost 2 bases, the J end lost 1 base, and 5 bases lay between the germline ends. CDR3 bases: TGTGCCAGCAGTTACGCAGGGAACACTGAAGCTTTCTTT. Translated, it gives CASSYAGNTEAFF.

The CDR3 bases are TGTGCCAGCAGCTCCATGGACAGAGAAGCTTTCTTT. It is translated as CASSSMDREAFF. The rearrangement links TRBV7-2 to TRBJ1-1; a possible D gene is TRBD1 (6 bases). V lost 4 bases and J lost 8, with 11 bases in between. The CDR3 is 12 amino acids. From germline, CDR1 is SGHTA and CDR2 FQGNSA.

This clone was picked up one time. This chain uses TRBV4-1 with TRBJ1-2, with D tentatively TRBD1 (6 bases). V was clipped by 4 bases and J by 7 bases, with 19 bases between them. The CDR3 spans 15 residues. CDR1 and CDR2 (germline): MGHRA, YSYEKL. The CDR3 sequence is CASSPWTESRGGYTF. DNA for the CDR3: TGCGCCAGCAGCCCCTGGACAGAAAGTAGAGGTGGCTACACCTTC.

The CDR3: CASSADSSSGNTIYF. As DNA, the CDR3 is TGTGCCAGCAGCGCTGACAGCAGCTCTGGAAACACCATATATTTT. The rearrangement links TRBV9 to TRBJ1-3; TRBD1 is a possible D gene (5 bases). The V and J ends lost 3 bases and 0 bases respectively, with 10 bases between them. The CDR3 runs to 15 residues. In germline, CDR1 is SGDLS, CDR2 YYNGEE.

The genes are TRBV10-3 and TRBJ2-7; TRBD1 agrees at 9 bases. Germline V gene sequence: CDR1 ENHRY, CDR2 SYGVKD. This CDR3 is built from 14 residues. With V trimmed by 5 bases and J by 1 base, 3 bases remained unmatched. CDR3 region: CAISPGTGSYEQYF. The CDR3 DNA reads as TGTGCCATCAGTCCCGGGACAGGGTCCTACGAGCAGTACTTC.

This clone was counted a single time. The genes are TRBV5-6 and TRBJ1-1; tentatively, D is TRBD1 (5 bases). Germline V gene data show CDR1 as SGHDT and CDR2 as YYEEEE. V was trimmed by 3 bases and J by 5 bases, leaving 23 bases between them. This CDR3 has 17 residues. The DNA for the CDR3 is TGTGCCAGCAGCTGGGGCATTAGCGGGACTACAGGTACTGAAGCTTTCTTT. This translates into CASSWGISGTTGTEAFF.

CDR3 region: CASSFVEGYEQYF. The CDR3 nucleotides are TGTGCCAGCAGCTTCGTCGAGGGTTACGAGCAGTACTTC. The genes are TRBV7-2 and TRBJ2-7, with a weak D call TRBD2 (5 bases). This CDR3 is built from 13 residues. Trimming pared 3 bases from V and 4 bases from J, leaving 10 bases between. Per germline, CDR1 SGHTA and CDR2 FQGNSA.

V and J are TRBV2 and TRBJ1-5; 9 bases are shared with TRBD1. CDR3 length: 16 amino acids. Germline V gives CDR1 SNHLY, CDR2 FYNNEI. After removal of 4 bases from V and 0 bases from J, the junction contained 4 bases not matched to a gene. This chain's CDR3 is CASSGQGGYSNQPQHF. CDR3 DNA sequence: TGTGCCAGCAGTGGACAGGGGGGGTATAGCAATCAGCCCCAGCATTTT.

This sequence joins TRBV9 and TRBJ1-4; D is ambiguous. V lost 4 bases, J lost 9 bases, and 19 bases lay in between. Germline CDR1 is SGDLS and CDR2 is YYNGEE. The CDR3 is made up of 15 amino acids. The CDR3 sequence: CASSPKPHENQKLFF. The CDR3 nucleotides read TGTGCCAGCAGCCCCAAACCCCACGAGAACCAAAAACTGTTTTTT.

The chain combines TRBV29-1 with TRBJ2-5; 7 bases align to TRBD1. CDR3 length equals 15 residues. After removal of 6 bases from V and 4 bases from J, the junction contained 14 bases not matched to a gene. CDR1 is SQVTM and CDR2 is ANQGSEA in the germline V gene. This chain's CDR3 is CSVAKQGTIRETQYF. CDR3 nucleotide sequence: TGCAGCGTAGCGAAACAGGGGACAATCCGAGAGACCCAGTACTTC.

The chain carries TRBV6-1 and TRBJ2-2, with D possibly being TRBD2 (5 bases). The CDR3 runs 17 residues. CDR1 MNHNS and CDR2 SASEGT come from the germline V gene. Trimming stripped 1 base from V and 2 bases from J, with 14 bases between. The CDR3 nucleotides read TGTGCCAGCAGTGAAGGCAGGCAACGGGAAAACACCGGGGAGCTGTTTTTT. This codes for CASSEGRQRENTGELFF.

This sequence joins TRBV3-1 (or the pseudogene TRBV3-2) and TRBJ1-1, with D unclear. Germline V gene lookup returns CDR1 LGHDT and CDR2 YNNKEL (reference sequence). Trimming left V 6 bases short and J 0 bases short, with 8 bases between. CDR3 length: 13 amino acids. The CDR3 sequence is CASSRTVNTEAFF. In DNA form, the CDR3 reads TGTGCCAGCAGTCGTACGGTGAACACTGAAGCTTTCTTT.

The chain has TRBV28 and TRBJ1-6, with a tentative D call TRBD1 (6 bases). The CDR3 covers 16 residues. The V gene lost 1 base and the J gene lost 10 bases, with 17 bases spanning the gap. CDR1 is MDHEN and CDR2 is SYDVKM in the germline V gene. The CDR3 nucleotides are TGTGCCAGCAGTTTATTAGGGGGAGAGAGAGGCTCACCCCTCCACTTT. Its translation is CASSLLGGERGSPLHF.

The chain uses TRBV28 and TRBJ2-5; no clear D. Germline V gives CDR1 MDHEN, CDR2 SYDVKM. The V and J ends lost 3 bases and 2 bases respectively, with 4 bases between them. The CDR3 length is 12 residues. The CDR3 DNA reads TGTGCCAGCAGTTTGGAGCAAGAGACCCAGTACTTC. Translation gives CASSLEQETQYF.

The chain links TRBV11-3 to TRBJ2-1; D uncertain. Germline V gives CDR1 SGHNT, CDR2 YENEEA. The CDR3 runs to 19 residues. V was clipped by 1 base and J by 5 bases, with 24 bases between them. The CDR3 coding sequence is TGTGCCAGCAGCTTAGTATCGGCTACTACGGGTGTTAGCAACAATGAGCAGTTCTTC. Its translation is CASSLVSATTGVSNNEQFF.

The J gene is TRBJ2-7, the V gene TRBV19; 7 bases agree with TRBD1. V shed 2 bases, J shed 3 bases, and the junction held 7 bases outside the gene matches. The germline CDR1 and CDR2 sequences are LNHDA and SQIVND (reference sequence). The length of the CDR3 is 15 residues. DNA for the CDR3: TGTGCCAGTAGTATATCGGACAGGAATATCTACGAGCAGTACTTC. Residues: CASSISDRNIYEQYF.

The chain joins TRBV5-1 to TRBJ2-7; 7 nucleotides line up with TRBD1. Germline CDR1 and CDR2: SGHRS and YFSETQ. After removal of 5 bases from V and 3 bases from J, the junction contained 8 bases not matched to a gene. This CDR3 spans 14 amino acids. The CDR3 loop is CASRRQGGGYEQYF. The DNA for the CDR3 is TGCGCCAGCAGACGACAGGGTGGGGGCTACGAGCAGTACTTC.

The V call is TRBV10-3, the J call TRBJ2-1, with D possibly matching TRBD1 (5 bases). CDR1 is ENHRY and CDR2 is SYGVKD in the germline V gene. V was clipped by 6 bases and J by 4 bases, with 22 bases between them. The CDR3 contains 17 residues. The CDR3 DNA is TGTGCCATCAGCGAAAGACTCAGGGAAGGTATATACAATGAGCAGTTCTTC. It is translated as CAISERLREGIYNEQFF.